The clone carrying this T cell receptor (beta chain) was seen repeatedly, ten times or more. Its specificity is unknown. The source of the sample is a study of T cells in Graves' hyperthyroidism and ophthalmopathy. Study-level points and caveats: Model output signaled ophthalmopathy a median 6.5 months ahead of onset.

The investigators amplified TCR beta CDR3 regions from RNA transcripts. HTBI primers drove first-round RT-PCR of the TCR CDR3. TCRdb reanalysed the multiplex PCR reads using MiXCR and keeps one entry per CDR3 protein. The sample yields under 800,000 distinct CDR3 sequences, about 15% seen once. Uncontrolled infection, other autoimmune disease, pregnancy and lactation each barred patients from inclusion. Per germline, CDR1 GTSNPN and CDR2 SVGIG (reference sequence). V was pared by 1 base and J by 5 bases, with 9 bases between. There are 13 residues in the CDR3. Sequencing input: blood. This clonotype was obtained from a woman under 30 with Graves' hyperthyroidism. The chain uses TRBV30 and TRBJ1-5; no firm D call. This CDR3 is CAWSGPGYQPQHF. CDR3 sequence (DNA): TGTGCCTGGAGTGGACCGGGCTATCAGCCCCAGCATTTT.